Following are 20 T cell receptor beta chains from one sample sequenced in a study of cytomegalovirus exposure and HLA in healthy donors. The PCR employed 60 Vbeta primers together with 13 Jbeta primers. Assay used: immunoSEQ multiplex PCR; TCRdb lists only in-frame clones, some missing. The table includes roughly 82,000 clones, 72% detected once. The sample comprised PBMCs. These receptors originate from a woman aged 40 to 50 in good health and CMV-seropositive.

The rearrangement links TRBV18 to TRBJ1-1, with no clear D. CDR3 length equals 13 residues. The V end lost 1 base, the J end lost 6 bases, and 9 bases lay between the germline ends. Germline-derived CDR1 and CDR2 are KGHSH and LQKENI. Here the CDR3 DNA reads TGTGCCAGCTCACCACATCCGTCCGCTGAAGCTTTCTTT. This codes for CASSPHPSAEAFF.

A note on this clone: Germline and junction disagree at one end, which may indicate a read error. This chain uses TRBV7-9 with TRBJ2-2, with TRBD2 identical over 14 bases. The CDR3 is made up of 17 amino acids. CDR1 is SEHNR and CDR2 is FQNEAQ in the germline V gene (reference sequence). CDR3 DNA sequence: TGTGCCAGCAGCTCACCGGGACTAGCGGGAGCGGGGACCCTCGTGCTTTTT. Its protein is CASSSPGLAGAGTLVLF.

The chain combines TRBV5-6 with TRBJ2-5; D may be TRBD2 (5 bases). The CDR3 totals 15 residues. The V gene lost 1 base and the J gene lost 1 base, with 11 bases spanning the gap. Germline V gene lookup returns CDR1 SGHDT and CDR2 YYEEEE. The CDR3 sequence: CASSLNSGFQETQYF. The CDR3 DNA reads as TGTGCCAGCAGCTTGAACAGCGGATTCCAAGAGACCCAGTACTTC.

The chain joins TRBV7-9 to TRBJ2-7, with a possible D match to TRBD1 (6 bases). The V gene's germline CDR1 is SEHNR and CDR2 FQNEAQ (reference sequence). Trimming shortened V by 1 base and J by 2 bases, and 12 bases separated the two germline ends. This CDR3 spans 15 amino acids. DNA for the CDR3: TGTGCCAGCAGCTTAGGACAGGATGGAGCCTACGAGCAGTACTTC. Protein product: CASSLGQDGAYEQYF.

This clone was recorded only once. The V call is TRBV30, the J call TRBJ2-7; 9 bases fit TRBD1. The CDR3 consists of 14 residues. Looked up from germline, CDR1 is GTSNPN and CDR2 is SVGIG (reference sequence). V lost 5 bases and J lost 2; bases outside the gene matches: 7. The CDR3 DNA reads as TGTGCCTGGGACCCGGGACAGGGAACCTACGAGCAGTACTTC. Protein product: CAWDPGQGTYEQYF. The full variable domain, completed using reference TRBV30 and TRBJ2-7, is SQTIHQWPATLVQPVGSPLSLECTVEGTSNPNLYWYRQAAGRGLQLLFYSVGIGQISSEVPQNLSASRPQDRQFILSSKKLLLSDSGFYLCAWDPGQGTYEQYFGPGTRLTVT.

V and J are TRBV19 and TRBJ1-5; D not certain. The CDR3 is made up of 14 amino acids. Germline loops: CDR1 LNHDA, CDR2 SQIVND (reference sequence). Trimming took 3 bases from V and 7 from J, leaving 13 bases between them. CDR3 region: CASSMSGMRQPQHF. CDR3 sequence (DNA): TGTGCCAGTAGTATGTCGGGGATGCGGCAGCCCCAGCATTTT.

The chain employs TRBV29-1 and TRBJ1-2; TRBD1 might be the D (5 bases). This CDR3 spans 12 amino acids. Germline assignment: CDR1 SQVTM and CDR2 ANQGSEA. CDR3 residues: CTSREGPDGYTF. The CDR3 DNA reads TGCACCTCTAGGGAGGGGCCCGATGGCTACACCTTC.

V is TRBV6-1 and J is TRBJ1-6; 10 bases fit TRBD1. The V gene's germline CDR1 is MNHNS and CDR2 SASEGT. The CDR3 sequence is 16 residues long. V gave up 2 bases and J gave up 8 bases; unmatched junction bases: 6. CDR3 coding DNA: TGTGCCAGCAGTGAACTCGGGACAGGGGCGTATTCACCCCTCCACTTT. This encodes CASSELGTGAYSPLHF.

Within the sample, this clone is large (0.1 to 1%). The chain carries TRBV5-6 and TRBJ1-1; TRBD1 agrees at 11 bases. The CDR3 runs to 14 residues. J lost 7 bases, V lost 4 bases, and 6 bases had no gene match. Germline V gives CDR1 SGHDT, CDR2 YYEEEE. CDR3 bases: TGTGCCAGCAGCCCGGACAGGGGGCTGGTTGAAGCTTTCTTT. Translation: CASSPDRGLVEAFF.

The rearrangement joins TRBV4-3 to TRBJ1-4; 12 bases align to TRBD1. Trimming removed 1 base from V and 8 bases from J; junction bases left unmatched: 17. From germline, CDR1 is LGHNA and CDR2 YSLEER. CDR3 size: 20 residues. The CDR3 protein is CASSQVVAGQGASDREKLFF. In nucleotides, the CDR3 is TGCGCCAGCAGCCAAGTTGTGGCGGGACAGGGGGCGTCAGATCGCGAAAAACTGTTTTTT.

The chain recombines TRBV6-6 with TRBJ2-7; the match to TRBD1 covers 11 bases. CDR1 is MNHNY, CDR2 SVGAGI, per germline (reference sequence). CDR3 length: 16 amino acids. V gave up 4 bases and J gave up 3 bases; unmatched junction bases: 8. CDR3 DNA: TGTGCCAGCAGTTCCAACGGACAGGGGGCGAACTACGAGCAGTACTTC. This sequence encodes CASSSNGQGANYEQYF.

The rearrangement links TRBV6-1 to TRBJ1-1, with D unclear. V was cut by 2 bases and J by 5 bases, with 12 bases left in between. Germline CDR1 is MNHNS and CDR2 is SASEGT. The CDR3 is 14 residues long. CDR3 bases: TGTGCCAGCAGTGAATTGGGCCGTGGGACTGAAGCTTTCTTT. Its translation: CASSELGRGTEAFF.

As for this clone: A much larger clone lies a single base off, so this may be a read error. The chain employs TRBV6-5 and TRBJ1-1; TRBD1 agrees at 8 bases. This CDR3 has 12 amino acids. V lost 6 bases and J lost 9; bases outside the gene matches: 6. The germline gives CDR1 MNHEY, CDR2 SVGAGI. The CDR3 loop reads CASRTGTGKAFF. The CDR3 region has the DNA TGTGCCAGCAGGACCGGGACAGGAAAAGCTTTCTTT.

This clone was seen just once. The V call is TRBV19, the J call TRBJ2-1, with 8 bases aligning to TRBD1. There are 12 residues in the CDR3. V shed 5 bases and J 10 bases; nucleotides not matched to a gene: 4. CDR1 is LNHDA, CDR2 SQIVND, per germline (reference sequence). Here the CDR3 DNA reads TGTGCCAGTAGTGACAGGGGCGGGGAGCAGTTCTTC. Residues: CASSDRGGEQFF. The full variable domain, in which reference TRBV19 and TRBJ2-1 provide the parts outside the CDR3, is DGGITQSPKYLFRKEGQNVTLSCEQNLNHDAMYWYRQDPGQGLRLIYYSQIVNDFQKGDIAEGYSVSREKKESFPLTVTSAQKNPTAFYLCASSDRGGEQFFGPGTRLTVL.

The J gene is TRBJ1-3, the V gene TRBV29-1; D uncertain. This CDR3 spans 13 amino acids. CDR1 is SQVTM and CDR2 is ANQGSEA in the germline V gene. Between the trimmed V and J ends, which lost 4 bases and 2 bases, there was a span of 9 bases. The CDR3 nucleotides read TGCAGCGTTGGTGGAGGGCCTGGAAACACCATATATTTT. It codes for CSVGGGPGNTIYF.

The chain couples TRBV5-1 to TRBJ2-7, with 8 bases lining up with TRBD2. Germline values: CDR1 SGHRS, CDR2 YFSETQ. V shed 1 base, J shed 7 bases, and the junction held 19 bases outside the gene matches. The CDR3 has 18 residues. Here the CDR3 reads CASSLQVNRAGDGLEQYF. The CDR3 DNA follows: TGCGCCAGCAGCTTGCAAGTTAATCGAGCGGGAGATGGCTTGGAGCAGTACTTC.

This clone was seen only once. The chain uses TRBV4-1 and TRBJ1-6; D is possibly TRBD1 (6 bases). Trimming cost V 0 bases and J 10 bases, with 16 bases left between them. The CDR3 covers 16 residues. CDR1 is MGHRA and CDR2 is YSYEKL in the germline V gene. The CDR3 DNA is TGCGCCAGCAGCCAAGATGAGGGGGGGGAGCGATCACCCCTCCACTTT. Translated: CASSQDEGGERSPLHF.

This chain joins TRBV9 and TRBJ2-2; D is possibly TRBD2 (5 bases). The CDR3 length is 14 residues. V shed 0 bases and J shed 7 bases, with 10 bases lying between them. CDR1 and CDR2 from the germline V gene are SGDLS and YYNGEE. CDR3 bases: TGTGCCAGCAGCGTAGTATCGGGGATCGGGGAGCTGTTTTTT. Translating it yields CASSVVSGIGELFF. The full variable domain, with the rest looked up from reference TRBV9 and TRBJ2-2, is DSGVTQTPKHLITATGQRVTLRCSPRSGDLSVYWYQQSLDQGLQFLIQYYNGEERAKGNILERFSAQQFPDLHSELNLSSLELGDSALYFCASSVVSGIGELFFGEGSRLTVL.

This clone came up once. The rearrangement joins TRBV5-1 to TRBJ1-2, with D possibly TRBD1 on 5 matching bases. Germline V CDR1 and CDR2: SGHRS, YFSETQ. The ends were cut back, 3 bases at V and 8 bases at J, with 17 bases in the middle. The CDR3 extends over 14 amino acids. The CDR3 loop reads CASSSVGGLSGYTF. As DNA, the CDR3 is TGCGCCAGCAGCTCCGTGGGGGGATTGAGCGGCTACACCTTC.

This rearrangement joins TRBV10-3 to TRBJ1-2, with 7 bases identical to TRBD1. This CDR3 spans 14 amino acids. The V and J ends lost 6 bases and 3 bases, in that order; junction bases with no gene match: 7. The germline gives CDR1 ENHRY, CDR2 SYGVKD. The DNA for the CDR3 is TGTGCCATCAGATCGGGACAGAAAGACTATGGCTACACCTTC. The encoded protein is CAIRSGQKDYGYTF.